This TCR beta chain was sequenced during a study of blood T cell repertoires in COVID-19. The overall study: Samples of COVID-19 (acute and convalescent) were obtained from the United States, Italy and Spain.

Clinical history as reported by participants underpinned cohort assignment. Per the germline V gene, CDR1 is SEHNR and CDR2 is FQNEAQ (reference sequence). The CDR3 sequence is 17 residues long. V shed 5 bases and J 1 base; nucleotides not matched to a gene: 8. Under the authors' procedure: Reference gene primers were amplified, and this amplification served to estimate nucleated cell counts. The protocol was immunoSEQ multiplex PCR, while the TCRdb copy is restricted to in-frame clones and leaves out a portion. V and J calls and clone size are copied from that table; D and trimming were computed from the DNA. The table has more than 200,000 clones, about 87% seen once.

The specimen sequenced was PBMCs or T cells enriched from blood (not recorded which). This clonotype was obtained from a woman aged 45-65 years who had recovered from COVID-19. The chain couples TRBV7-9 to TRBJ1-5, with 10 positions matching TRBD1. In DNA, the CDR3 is TGTGCCAGCAGCAGTGGGGACAGGGGCACGAGCAATCAGCCCCAGCATTTT. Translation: CASSSGDRGTSNQPQHF.